A single sample gave rise to the 15 T cell receptor beta chains below, sequenced in a study of CD8 T cells in Susac syndrome. It was with random hexamers that roughly 0.5 to 1 ug RNA was reverse transcribed. TCRdb recomputed calls from the immunoSEQ multiplex PCR reads with MiXCR, one row per CDR3 protein. The top ten clones hold 0.075% to 0.095% of a sample with approximately 180,000 distinct CDR3 sequences, 90% to 95% of them seen once. Source material: CD4+ T cells from PBMCs. All receptors derive from a human donor with Susac syndrome.

V gene TRBV7-2 combines with J gene TRBJ2-1; tentative D call: TRBD1 (5 bases). This CDR3 contains 14 residues. The germline V and J ends were trimmed by 4 bases and 8 bases, with 15 bases remaining between them. Germline-derived CDR1 and CDR2 are SGHTA and FQGNSA. The CDR3 coding sequence is TGTGCCAGCAGCTGGGGTGACAGTTGGGATGAGCAGTTCTTC. Its protein product is CASSWGDSWDEQFF.

The chain links TRBV6-5 to TRBJ2-5; 10 nucleotides agree with TRBD2. J was trimmed by 1 base and V by 0 bases; bases with no gene match: 2. This CDR3 has 16 residues. Germline V gene lookup returns CDR1 MNHEY and CDR2 SVGAGI. The CDR3 is CASSYSLAGVQETQYF. The CDR3 DNA reads TGTGCCAGCAGTTACTCGCTAGCGGGAGTCCAAGAGACCCAGTACTTC.

The chain's CDR3 is CASSLGSGANYGYTF. The CDR3 DNA is TGTGCCAGCAGCTTGGGTTCAGGGGCTAACTATGGCTACACCTTC. This chain joins TRBV5-6 and TRBJ1-2; D may be TRBD1 (6 bases). Germline V gene sequence: CDR1 SGHDT, CDR2 YYEEEE. This CDR3 has 15 residues. The germline V and J ends were trimmed by 0 bases and 0 bases, with 9 bases remaining between them.

DNA for the CDR3: TGTGCCAGCGCCGGGACTCACACCGGGGAGCTGTTTTTT. Its protein product is CASAGTHTGELFF. The rearrangement uses TRBV7-2 and TRBJ2-2; D perhaps matches TRBD2 (6 bases). Trimming removed 8 bases from V and 3 bases from J, with 10 bases in between. The CDR3 spans 13 residues. CDR1 and CDR2 (germline): SGHTA, FQGNSA.

This clonotype was detected a few times. The chain has TRBV29-1 and TRBJ2-2; 9 bases map to TRBD2. The V segment lost 6 bases and the J segment 1 base; nucleotides outside the gene matches: 3. Germline V gives CDR1 SQVTM, CDR2 ANQGSEA. The CDR3 is 14 residues long. Here the CDR3 DNA reads TGCAGCGTAAGACTAGCGGAGAACACCGGGGAGCTGTTTTTT. Its translation is CSVRLAENTGELFF.

V is TRBV4-1 and J is TRBJ1-4; D not resolved. The length of the CDR3 is 18 residues. The germline gives CDR1 MGHRA, CDR2 YSYEKL. V was clipped by 4 bases and J by 4 bases, with 22 bases between them. The CDR3 loop reads CASSLTGAKERYNEKLFF. The CDR3 DNA sequence: TGCGCCAGCAGCCTGACGGGAGCAAAAGAGCGCTATAATGAAAAACTGTTTTTT.

The chain combines TRBV27 with TRBJ1-1; 11 bases line up with TRBD1. The germline V gene encodes CDR1 MNHEY and CDR2 SMNVEV (reference sequence). V was clipped by 1 base and J by 4 bases; unmatched bases: 2. CDR3 size: 15 residues. The DNA for the CDR3 is TGTGCCAGCAGTTTATGGGGACAGGGGGGCACTGAAGCTTTCTTT. Translation: CASSLWGQGGTEAFF.

J is TRBJ2-7 and V is TRBV2; D is ambiguous. The germline V gene has CDR1 SNHLY and CDR2 FYNNEI. The CDR3 has 11 amino acids. Trimming shortened V by 4 bases and J by 4 bases, and 5 bases separated the two germline ends. The CDR3 nucleotides read TGTGCCAGCAGTGCTACGTACGAGCAGTACTTC. Translation gives CASSATYEQYF. Full variable domain (rest looked up from reference TRBV2 and TRBJ2-7): EPEVTQTPSHQVTQMGQEVILRCVPISNHLYFYWYRQILGQKVEFLVSFYNNEISEKSEIFDDQFSVERPDGSNFTLKIRSTKLEDSAMYFCASSATYEQYFGPGTRLTVT.

The rearrangement links TRBV19 to TRBJ2-3; D might be TRBD1 (6 bases). Germline lookup yields CDR1 LNHDA and CDR2 SQIVND (reference sequence). V was clipped by 7 bases and J by 4 bases, with 15 bases between them. The CDR3 contains 14 residues. The CDR3 is CASTEGSGADTQYF. The CDR3 DNA reads TGTGCCAGTACCGAAGGATCAGGGGCAGATACGCAGTATTTT.

This clonotype showed up just a few times. The chain carries TRBV28 and TRBJ2-5, with TRBD1 as a possible D gene (5 bases). The CDR3 consists of 14 residues. Trimming pared 4 bases from V and 0 bases from J, leaving 9 bases between. Per the germline V gene, CDR1 is MDHEN and CDR2 is SYDVKM. CDR3 nucleotide sequence: TGTGCCAGCAGTTCCGGACAACACCAAGAGACCCAGTACTTC. Its translation: CASSSGQHQETQYF. Drawing the rest from reference TRBV28 and TRBJ2-5, the complete variable domain is DVKVTQSSRYLVKRTGEKVFLECVQDMDHENMFWYRQDPGLGLRLIYFSYDVKMKEKGDIPEGYSVSREKKERFSLILESASTNQTSMYLCASSSGQHQETQYFGPGTRLLVL.

This clonotype was seen once. The chain uses TRBV7-9 and TRBJ2-7, with D perhaps TRBD1 (6 bases). Trimming removed 1 base from V and 5 bases from J, with 12 bases in between. Germline assignment: CDR1 SEHNR and CDR2 FQNEAQ (reference sequence). CDR3 length equals 14 residues. The CDR3 bases are TGTGCCAGCAGCTTAGTTCCCAGGGGCCACGAGCAGTACTTC. This translates into CASSLVPRGHEQYF.

This clonotype was seen a single time. The chain links TRBV5-6 to TRBJ2-5; 11 positions match TRBD1. Per the germline V gene, CDR1 is SGHDT and CDR2 is YYEEEE. There are 14 residues in the CDR3. V shed 4 bases, J shed 5 bases, and the junction held 4 bases outside the gene matches. The CDR3 here is CASSGQGASETQYF. In DNA, the CDR3 is TGTGCCAGCAGCGGACAGGGGGCTAGCGAGACCCAGTACTTC.

The chain joins TRBV7-3 to TRBJ2-5; D is undetermined. This CDR3 has 15 amino acids. The ends were cut back, 2 bases at V and 1 base at J, with 11 bases in the middle. The germline gives CDR1 SGHTA, CDR2 FQGTGA. The CDR3 coding sequence is TGTGCCAGCAGCTTATTTGGGAACCGCCAAGAGACCCAGTACTTC. Its protein is CASSLFGNRQETQYF.

V usage is TRBV20-1 and J usage is TRBJ2-2; D gene unclear. Germline-derived CDR1 and CDR2 are DFQATT and SNEGSKA (reference sequence). V gave up 1 base and J gave up 6 bases, with 12 bases separating them. CDR3 length equals 14 residues. CDR3 sequence reads: CSARAPLRAGELFF. CDR3 bases: TGCAGTGCTAGAGCTCCCCTCCGGGCCGGGGAGCTGTTTTTT.

This clonotype was found once. This chain joins TRBV5-1 and TRBJ2-3, with TRBD2 identical over 12 bases. The CDR3 has 16 amino acids. Germline V gene lookup returns CDR1 SGHRS and CDR2 YFSETQ. Trimming removed 4 bases from V and 3 bases from J; junction bases left unmatched: 6. The CDR3 protein is CASSGLAGGRTDTQYF. CDR3 sequence (DNA): TGCGCCAGCAGCGGGCTAGCGGGGGGGCGTACAGATACGCAGTATTTT.